This T cell receptor (beta chain) was identified during a study of radiation and T cells in renal cell carcinoma. The time point denotes: baseline pretreatment blood. This sample's treatment: 15 Gy SBRT to primary tumor, nephrectomy 4 weeks later. The assay was immunoSEQ multiplex PCR, and TCRdb's table has in-frame clones only and misses some. In the table there are approximately 110,000 clones, 82% of which are singletons. CDR3 length: 16 amino acids. V gave up 2 bases and J gave up 4 bases; unmatched junction bases: 9. The germline CDR1 and CDR2 sequences are SNHLY and FYNNEI. The V and J genes are TRBV2 and TRBJ2-7, with TRBD2 identical over 9 bases. The source of this sequence is an older woman with renal cell carcinoma. This material consisted of blood, taken from a patient whose treatment included radiotherapy and nephrectomy. The CDR3 DNA is TGTGCCAGCAGTGAAACTAGGCGGGAGGGAAGATACGAGCAGTACTTC. Amino acid sequence: CASSETRREGRYEQYF.